The T cell receptor (beta chain) described here comes from a study of blood T cells in healthy people across ages. There are a few counts of this clonotype. What it binds is not known. The germline V gene encodes CDR1 SGHKS and CDR2 YYEKEE (reference sequence). The CDR3 has 14 residues. Trimming removed 4 bases from V and 4 bases from J, with 14 bases in between. Each donor's blood draw was 7.5 to 10 milliliters of peripheral blood. The study, taken as a whole, reports: Estimates of diversity drawn from one million T cells were considered underestimates.

It was with a sample-barcoded 5' primer and a J-beta primer mix that a second PCR of about 6 to 12 cycles was run. From the 5' RACE reads, TCRdb called clonotypes with MiXCR, one entry per CDR3 protein. The sample shows about 780,000 distinct CDR3 sequences, about 47% of them seen only once. The chain is built from TRBV5-5 and TRBJ1-2; tentative D call: TRBD1 (5 bases). The source is a man older than 75 in good health. The sample consisted of blood. Here the CDR3 DNA reads TGTGCCAGCAGCCCGCCGACAGTAATCTATGGCTACACCTTC. This codes for CASSPPTVIYGYTF.